These T cell receptor beta chains were read from a single sample in a study of shared clonotypes between healthy human individuals. Assay: immunoSEQ multiplex PCR; the TCRdb copy retains only in-frame clones and omits some. The profile shows 2 million or so clones, about 95% of them singletons. Sequenced input: naive CD8+ T cells sorted from blood. The origin of the receptors is a man in his late teens or twenties in good health. Both conserved end residues are part of each CDR3. Each record gives: D gene, V gene, clone size, J gene, CDR3 DNA, CDR3 protein. The D gene is left open where the match is weak. The size of a clone is reported for some rows only, either as once, few or many, or as a class for expanded clones.

>TRBD1|TRBV7-9|-|TRBJ1-4
TGTGCCAGCAGCCGAAGGACAGGCAGCGGGGAAAAACTGTTTTTT
CASSRRTGSGEKLFF
>-|TRBV6-1|-|TRBJ1-5
TGTGCCAGCAGTGATTTGGGGCACAGCAATCAGCCCCAGCATTTT
CASSDLGHSNQPQHF
>-|TRBV27|-|TRBJ2-2
TGTGCCAGCAGTTTAAGCGCTTGGGGAAGAACCGGGGAGCTGTTTTTT
CASSLSAWGRTGELFF
>-|TRBV5-8|-|TRBJ1-3
TGTGCCAGCAGCCGGGACACAAACTCTGGAAACACCATATATTTT
CASSRDTNSGNTIYF
>-|TRBV7-9|-|TRBJ2-3
TGTGCCAGCAGTCGAAGCTATACTCCGGGACAAGTCACAGATACGCAGTATTTT
CASSRSYTPGQVTDTQYF
>-|TRBV27|-|TRBJ2-7
TGTGCCAGCAGCCAGACAGGCCCCATCCTGGGCTCCTACGAGCAGTACTTC
CASSQTGPILGSYEQYF
>TRBD2|TRBV13|-|TRBJ2-2
TGTGCCAGCAGCTACACTAGCGGGGGCTTGGGGACCGGGGAGCTGTTTTTT
CASSYTSGGLGTGELFF
>TRBD1|TRBV19|once|TRBJ2-7
TGTGCCAGTAGTATGAAGACAGGGGGCGAGCAGTACTTC
CASSMKTGGEQYF
>TRBD2|TRBV13|-|TRBJ2-3
TGTGCCAGCAGCCTGGGACTAGCTAGGGGCACAGATACGCAGTATTTT
CASSLGLARGTDTQYF
>-|TRBV4-2|-|TRBJ2-2
TGTGCCAGCAGCCAAGAGCTAGGCGTCACCGGGGAGCTGTTTTTT
CASSQELGVTGELFF
>-|TRBV6-6|-|TRBJ2-5
TGTGCCAGCACTGAAACAGGGATTCAGACCCAGTACTTC
CASTETGIQTQYF
>-|TRBV6-5|-|TRBJ1-6
TGTGCCAGCAGCTCTGGGACGTTTTCACCCCTCCACTTT
CASSSGTFSPLHF
>-|TRBV30|-|TRBJ2-3
TGTGCCTGGAGTTCGGATAGCACAGATACGCAGTATTTT
CAWSSDSTDTQYF
>TRBD2|TRBV6-1|-|TRBJ2-7
TGTGCCAGCAGTGGTAAGCGGGGGGGCTCCTACGAGCAGTACTTC
CASSGKRGGSYEQYF
>-|TRBV5-1|-|TRBJ1-1
TGCGCCAGCAGCTTGGAGTTTGGGGTTGAAGCTTTCTTT
CASSLEFGVEAFF
>TRBD1|TRBV10-1|-|TRBJ2-7
TGCGCCAGCAGTCAATCGGGGCAGGGGGCAAGGTCGGACGAGCAGTACTTC
CASSQSGQGARSDEQYF
>-|TRBV27|-|TRBJ1-1
TGTGCCAGCGGACCTGGGGGTTCGACTGAAGCTTTCTTT
CASGPGGSTEAFF